Listed here are 5 T cell receptor beta chains from one sample, sequenced in a study of immune cell composition in non-small cell lung cancer. TCRdb's table, derived via immunoSEQ multiplex PCR, lists solely in-frame clones and lacks some. The data hold thousands of clones, with over 70% observed a single time. Normal lung was sampled as far from the tumour as possible, at least 3 cm. Sequenced material: non-adjacent lung tissue. The receptors derive from a human donor with non-small cell lung cancer.

This clone appeared a few times. V gene TRBV5-4 combines with J gene TRBJ1-1; D is perhaps TRBD1 (5 bases). Deletions cut 4 bases from V and 3 bases from J, with 13 bases between. This CDR3 has 14 residues. The germline CDR1 and CDR2 sequences are SGHNT and YYREEE (reference sequence). The CDR3 here is CASSPGRRDTEAFF. CDR3 in DNA: TGTGCCAGCAGCCCGGGACGGAGGGACACTGAAGCTTTCTTT.

This sequence joins TRBV19 and TRBJ2-1; TRBD2 aligns across 8 bases. The CDR3 runs 13 residues. V trimming: 5 bases; J trimming: 7 bases; junction bases outside the gene matches: 4. Germline values: CDR1 LNHDA, CDR2 SQIVND (reference sequence). CDR3 protein: CASSGPSGNEQFF. CDR3 nucleotide sequence: TGTGCCAGTAGTGGGCCTAGCGGGAATGAGCAGTTCTTC.

The chain combines TRBV19 with TRBJ2-1; 9 bases match TRBD2. Germline trimming cut 5 bases from V and 5 bases from J; bases unmatched to any gene: 4. The length of the CDR3 is 14 residues. The germline V gene encodes CDR1 LNHDA and CDR2 SQIVND (reference sequence). Here the CDR3 reads CASSGLAPHNEQFF. CDR3 bases: TGTGCCAGTAGTGGACTAGCGCCCCACAATGAGCAGTTCTTC.

The CDR3 reads CASSLTVGTGAETQYF. As DNA, the CDR3 is TGTGCCAGCAGCTTAACAGTCGGGACAGGGGCCGAGACCCAGTACTTC. The J gene is TRBJ2-5, the V gene TRBV2, with TRBD1 matching 10 bases. The CDR3 length is 16 residues. Germline V gene data show CDR1 as SNHLY and CDR2 as FYNNEI. V lost 6 bases to trimming and J lost 5 bases; unmatched junction nucleotides: 12.

The CDR3 coding sequence is TGTGCCAGCTCACCACAGCAGCGGTACACAGATACGCAGTATTTT. Translation gives CASSPQQRYTDTQYF. This rearrangement joins TRBV18 to TRBJ2-3; TRBD2 might be the D (5 bases). With 1 base removed from V and 2 bases from J, the gap between germline ends came to 10 bases. Germline CDR1 is KGHSH and CDR2 is LQKENI. This CDR3 spans 15 amino acids.